Presented here are 24 T cell receptor beta chains from one specimen sequenced in a study of T cell responses to AZD1222 COVID-19 vaccine. The method was immunoSEQ multiplex PCR; TCRdb's version includes in-frame clones alone and lacks a portion of them. The repertoire includes under 150,000 clones, more than 85% of them detected once, and approximately 10% sits in the top ten. Sequenced material: peripheral blood, taken on day 0 of MenACWY control vaccination. The receptors originated from an adult in good health.

V usage is TRBV9 and J usage is TRBJ1-6; no clear D gene. CDR3 size: 12 residues. V dropped 4 bases and J dropped 7 bases, with 6 bases sitting between them. Germline-derived CDR1 and CDR2 are SGDLS and YYNGEE. The CDR3 sequence: CASSRENSPLHF. In DNA form, the CDR3 reads TGTGCCAGCAGCCGAGAAAATTCACCCCTCCACTTT.

The CDR3 region has the DNA TGTGCCAGCAGACAGGGGGGGTCCGGCACTGAAGCTTTCTTT. As protein: CASRQGGSGTEAFF. The chain links TRBV5-4 to TRBJ1-1, with TRBD1 matching 8 bases. CDR1 is SGHNT, CDR2 YYREEE, per germline (reference sequence). V lost 5 bases and J lost 4; bases outside the gene matches: 7. This CDR3 has 14 amino acids.

The rearrangement uses TRBV11-2 and TRBJ2-2; maybe TRBD1 (5 bases). Germline CDR1 SGHAT, CDR2 FQNNGV. The CDR3 loop spans 15 amino acids. Trimming cost V 5 bases and J 3 bases, with 13 bases left between them. For the CDR3, the DNA is TGTGCCAGCAGCCCAGGGATGGGATACACCGGGGAGCTGTTTTTT. Translation gives CASSPGMGYTGELFF.

The genes are TRBV7-2 and TRBJ2-5, with a weak D call TRBD2 (6 bases). CDR3 size: 13 residues. V was clipped by 7 bases and J by 1 base, with 10 bases between them. The germline V gene has CDR1 SGHTA and CDR2 FQGNSA. The CDR3 region is CASTRAGQETQYF. The CDR3 nucleotides read TGTGCCAGCACCCGAGCGGGCCAAGAGACCCAGTACTTC.

V usage is TRBV11-2 and J usage is TRBJ2-7; D not resolved. With 5 bases removed from V and 0 bases from J, the gap between germline ends came to 5 bases. This CDR3 comprises 12 residues. Germline lookup yields CDR1 SGHAT and CDR2 FQNNGV. The CDR3 protein is CASSATSYEQYF. The CDR3 DNA sequence: TGTGCCAGCAGCGCCACCTCCTACGAGCAGTACTTC.

The CDR3 sequence is CASSDRVSGRAGELFF. The CDR3 nucleotides are TGTGCCAGCAGCGACCGAGTTAGCGGGAGAGCCGGGGAGCTGTTTTTT. The J gene is TRBJ2-2, the V gene TRBV9; TRBD2 matches 9 bases. The V gene's germline CDR1 is SGDLS and CDR2 YYNGEE. The CDR3 consists of 16 residues. The V segment lost 3 bases and the J segment 6 bases; nucleotides outside the gene matches: 9.

The chain couples TRBV10-3 to TRBJ1-4; 7 bases match TRBD1. Losses at the gene ends were 4 bases for V and 4 bases for J; bases not matched to a gene: 6. The germline V gene encodes CDR1 ENHRY and CDR2 SYGVKD. This CDR3 is 15 amino acids long. CDR3 protein: CAISARTGYNEKLFF. Written as DNA, the CDR3 is TGTGCCATCAGTGCCCGGACAGGCTATAATGAAAAACTGTTTTTT.

The J gene is TRBJ1-1, the V gene TRBV9, with D hard to call. Trimming left V 3 bases short and J 12 bases short, with 12 bases between. CDR3 length equals 11 residues. Germline V gene data show CDR1 as SGDLS and CDR2 as YYNGEE. This CDR3 is CASSEPSGPFF. The CDR3 DNA reads as TGTGCCAGCAGCGAACCTTCGGGCCCTTTCTTT.

As for this clone: A junction boundary mismatches the germline segment, possibly from a read error. This chain links TRBV19 with TRBJ2-5; 7 nucleotides agree with TRBD2. This CDR3 comprises 12 residues. CDR1 and CDR2 (germline): LNHDA, SQIVND (reference sequence). CDR3 sequence: CASSIGTKTQYF. Here the CDR3 DNA reads TGTGCCAGTAGCATAGGGACTAAGACCCAGTACTTC.

The J gene is TRBJ2-1, the V gene TRBV18; D call uncertain. Germline V gene sequence: CDR1 KGHSH, CDR2 LQKENI. Trimming removed 7 bases at V and 1 base at J, with 5 bases between. This CDR3 is 12 amino acids long. Here the CDR3 reads CASFRSYNEQFF. The DNA for the CDR3 is TGTGCCAGCTTTCGGTCCTACAATGAGCAGTTCTTC.

The rearrangement uses TRBV7-6 and TRBJ2-2, with 15 positions matching TRBD2. Germline V gene lookup returns CDR1 SGHVS and CDR2 FNYEAQ. V lost 4 bases to trimming and J lost 10 bases; unmatched junction nucleotides: 7. The CDR3 consists of 16 residues. DNA of the CDR3: TGTGCCAGCAGCTCCGGACTAGCGGGAGGGCGTGAGGAGCTGTTTTTT. Translated: CASSSGLAGGREELFF.

The CDR3 coding sequence is TGTGCCAGCAGCTTAGAATTCACTGCGAATTCACCCCTCCACTTT. Protein sequence: CASSLEFTANSPLHF. V is TRBV7-2 and J is TRBJ1-6; no clear D. Trimming removed 1 base from V and 7 bases from J, with 11 bases in between. Germline V gives CDR1 SGHTA, CDR2 FQGNSA. The CDR3 is made up of 15 amino acids. The entire variable domain, with the rest obtained from reference TRBV7-2 and TRBJ1-6, is as follows: GAGVSQSPSNKVTEKGKDVELRCDPISGHTALYWYRQSLGQGLEFLIYFQGNSAPDKSGLPSDRFSAERTGGSVSTLTIQRTQQEDSAVYLCASSLEFTANSPLHFGNGTRLTVT.

This rearrangement joins TRBV30 to TRBJ2-2; D remains ambiguous. This CDR3 has 14 amino acids. Germline V gives CDR1 GTSNPN, CDR2 SVGIG (reference sequence). V shed 2 bases and J shed 0 bases, with 7 bases lying between them. The DNA of the CDR3 is TGTGCCTGGAGTAGTACTCCGAACACCGGGGAGCTGTTTTTT. Translation: CAWSSTPNTGELFF.

The V call is TRBV5-1, the J call TRBJ2-2; TRBD2 agrees at 9 bases. The CDR3 contains 15 residues. V was pared by 0 bases and J by 4 bases, with 1 base of the junction left unmatched. The germline CDR1 and CDR2 sequences are SGHRS and YFSETQ. Written as DNA, the CDR3 is TGCGCCAGCAGCTTGGCGGGACTAGCCACCGGGGAGCTGTTTTTT. This codes for CASSLAGLATGELFF.

The sample holds a few counts of this clone. The gene calls are TRBV28 and TRBJ1-5, with D possibly being TRBD1 (5 bases). Germline V lookup: CDR1 MDHEN, CDR2 SYDVKM. V lost 2 bases to trimming and J lost 2 bases, with 10 bases between them. The CDR3 loop spans 15 amino acids. CDR3 coding DNA: TGTGCCAGCAGTTTAGGGGGGAGCGGCAATCAGCCCCAGCATTTT. Residues: CASSLGGSGNQPQHF.

The chain combines TRBV5-1 with TRBJ2-3; 11 bases are a match to TRBD2. Germline V gene data show CDR1 as SGHRS and CDR2 as YFSETQ. This CDR3 is 17 amino acids long. The trim removed 4 bases at V and 2 bases at J, leaving 9 bases unmatched. The CDR3 reads CASSRRTSGFTTDTQYF. The CDR3 DNA reads as TGCGCCAGCAGCCGGAGGACTAGCGGGTTTACCACAGATACGCAGTATTTT.

The V and J genes are TRBV5-1 and TRBJ2-1, with D possibly matching TRBD2 (7 bases). Trimming stripped 2 bases from V and 7 bases from J, with 19 bases between. The CDR3 runs to 16 residues. Germline values: CDR1 SGHRS, CDR2 YFSETQ. CDR3 sequence reads: CASSFVRGGSDNEQFF. The CDR3, as DNA: TGCGCCAGCAGCTTCGTCCGCGGGGGCTCGGATAATGAGCAGTTCTTC. Full variable domain (rest looked up from reference TRBV5-1 and TRBJ2-1): KAGVTQTPRYLIKTRGQQVTLSCSPISGHRSVSWYQQTPGQGLQFLFEYFSETQRNKGNFPGRFSGRQFSNSRSEMNVSTLELGDSALYLCASSFVRGGSDNEQFFGPGTRLTVL.

The chain has TRBV7-2 and TRBJ1-5; D may be TRBD1 (5 bases). This CDR3 is built from 16 residues. V lost 1 base and J lost 2, with 12 bases in between. Germline V gives CDR1 SGHTA, CDR2 FQGNSA. CDR3 nucleotide sequence: TGTGCCAGCAGCTTAGAGGGGAACAGTCGCAATCAGCCCCAGCATTTT. It is translated as CASSLEGNSRNQPQHF.

The rearrangement joins TRBV5-1 to TRBJ2-5; perhaps TRBD2 as D (6 bases). There are 13 residues in the CDR3. Germline V gives CDR1 SGHRS, CDR2 YFSETQ. Trimming took off 0 bases at V and 4 bases at J, with 7 bases between the two ends. CDR3 sequence reads: CASSLGGGETQYF. As DNA, the CDR3 is TGCGCCAGCAGCTTGGGGGGAGGAGAGACCCAGTACTTC.

This chain uses TRBV6-6 with TRBJ1-5; 7 positions match TRBD1. V dropped 6 bases and J dropped 1; count of bases not matched to a gene: 9. The CDR3 is made up of 16 amino acids. Germline V gene data show CDR1 as MNHNY and CDR2 as SVGAGI (reference sequence). The CDR3 DNA is TGTGCCAGCAGACAATACAGGGGAGGAAGCAATCAGCCCCAGCATTTT. Protein: CASRQYRGGSNQPQHF.

This rearrangement joins TRBV18 to TRBJ2-2; D possibly corresponds to TRBD1 (6 bases). The CDR3 loop spans 16 amino acids. V was trimmed by 4 bases and J by 4 bases, leaving 16 bases between them. Per the germline V gene, CDR1 is KGHSH and CDR2 is LQKENI. CDR3 residues: CASSLTGQTPTGELFF. As DNA, the CDR3 is TGTGCCAGCTCACTAACCGGACAGACCCCCACCGGGGAGCTGTTTTTT.

J is TRBJ1-2 and V is TRBV6-5; TRBD1 matches 10 bases. This CDR3 contains 12 residues. The germline V gene has CDR1 MNHEY and CDR2 SVGAGI. Trimming took 7 bases from V and 8 from J; bases not matched to a gene: 4. CDR3 sequence (DNA): TGTGCCAGCATGGGGACAGGGGAAGGCTACACCTTC. Residues: CASMGTGEGYTF.

This clone appeared a single time. The chain is built from TRBV30 and TRBJ1-1; no clear D gene. Germline-derived CDR1 and CDR2 are GTSNPN and SVGIG (reference sequence). The V and J ends lost 3 bases and 7 bases respectively, with 12 bases between them. The CDR3 is 12 residues long. The CDR3 reads CAWRPYVGEAFF. CDR3 coding DNA: TGTGCCTGGAGACCTTATGTCGGTGAAGCTTTCTTT.

V gene TRBV27 combines with J gene TRBJ2-1; 10 bases agree with TRBD1. With V trimmed by 6 bases and J by 5 bases, 1 base remained unmatched. Germline CDR1 reads MNHEY; CDR2 reads SMNVEV (reference sequence). The CDR3 contains 13 residues. CDR3 coding DNA: TGTGCCAGCAGGGGGACAGGGGACAATGAGCAGTTCTTC. Its protein product is CASRGTGDNEQFF.